These T cell receptor beta chains were read from a single sample in a study of response to subunit inactivated influenza vaccine. Each CDR3 protein is one row after TCRdb ran MiXCR on the RT-PCR reads. The sample lists about 610,000 distinct CDR3 sequences; about 14% were seen once. The sample here was PBMCs from blood, taken roughly 12 days after vaccination. The receptor source for this set is a man aged 50-59 years who received an inactivated influenza vaccine. CDR3s leave out the opening cysteine and the closing phenylalanine or tryptophan. Fields, in order: J gene, V gene, clone size, CDR3 protein. Some rows have no size entry. The others give once, few or many, or a class for an expanded clone.

J gene: TRBJ2-1
V gene: TRBV24-1
clone size: few
CDR3 protein: ATSDGLAQNEQF

J gene: TRBJ2-7
V gene: TRBV3-1
clone size: few
CDR3 protein: ASSLGGGVREQY

J gene: TRBJ2-2
V gene: TRBV5-1
clone size: few
CDR3 protein: ASSLSPVGTGELF

J gene: TRBJ1-5
V gene: TRBV28
clone size: few
CDR3 protein: ATTATGALSNQPQH

J gene: TRBJ1-2
V gene: TRBV12-3/TRBV12-4
clone size: many
CDR3 protein: ASTELPVESRYGYT

J gene: TRBJ1-1
V gene: TRBV6-2/TRBV6-3
clone size: NA
CDR3 protein: ASRLIVRDAFMGTEAF

J gene: TRBJ1-2
V gene: TRBV20-1
clone size: few
CDR3 protein: SAIGQGATYGYT

J gene: TRBJ2-7
V gene: TRBV20-1
clone size: NA
CDR3 protein: SATARIREQY

J gene: TRBJ1-1
V gene: TRBV7-2
clone size: NA
CDR3 protein: ASSSGRNTEAF

J gene: TRBJ2-5
V gene: TRBV20-1
clone size: NA
CDR3 protein: SASYRGRRETQY

J gene: TRBJ2-3
V gene: TRBV13
clone size: NA
CDR3 protein: ASSPLNSYTQY

J gene: TRBJ2-1
V gene: TRBV12-3/TRBV12-4
clone size: few
CDR3 protein: ASTSGGAYEQF